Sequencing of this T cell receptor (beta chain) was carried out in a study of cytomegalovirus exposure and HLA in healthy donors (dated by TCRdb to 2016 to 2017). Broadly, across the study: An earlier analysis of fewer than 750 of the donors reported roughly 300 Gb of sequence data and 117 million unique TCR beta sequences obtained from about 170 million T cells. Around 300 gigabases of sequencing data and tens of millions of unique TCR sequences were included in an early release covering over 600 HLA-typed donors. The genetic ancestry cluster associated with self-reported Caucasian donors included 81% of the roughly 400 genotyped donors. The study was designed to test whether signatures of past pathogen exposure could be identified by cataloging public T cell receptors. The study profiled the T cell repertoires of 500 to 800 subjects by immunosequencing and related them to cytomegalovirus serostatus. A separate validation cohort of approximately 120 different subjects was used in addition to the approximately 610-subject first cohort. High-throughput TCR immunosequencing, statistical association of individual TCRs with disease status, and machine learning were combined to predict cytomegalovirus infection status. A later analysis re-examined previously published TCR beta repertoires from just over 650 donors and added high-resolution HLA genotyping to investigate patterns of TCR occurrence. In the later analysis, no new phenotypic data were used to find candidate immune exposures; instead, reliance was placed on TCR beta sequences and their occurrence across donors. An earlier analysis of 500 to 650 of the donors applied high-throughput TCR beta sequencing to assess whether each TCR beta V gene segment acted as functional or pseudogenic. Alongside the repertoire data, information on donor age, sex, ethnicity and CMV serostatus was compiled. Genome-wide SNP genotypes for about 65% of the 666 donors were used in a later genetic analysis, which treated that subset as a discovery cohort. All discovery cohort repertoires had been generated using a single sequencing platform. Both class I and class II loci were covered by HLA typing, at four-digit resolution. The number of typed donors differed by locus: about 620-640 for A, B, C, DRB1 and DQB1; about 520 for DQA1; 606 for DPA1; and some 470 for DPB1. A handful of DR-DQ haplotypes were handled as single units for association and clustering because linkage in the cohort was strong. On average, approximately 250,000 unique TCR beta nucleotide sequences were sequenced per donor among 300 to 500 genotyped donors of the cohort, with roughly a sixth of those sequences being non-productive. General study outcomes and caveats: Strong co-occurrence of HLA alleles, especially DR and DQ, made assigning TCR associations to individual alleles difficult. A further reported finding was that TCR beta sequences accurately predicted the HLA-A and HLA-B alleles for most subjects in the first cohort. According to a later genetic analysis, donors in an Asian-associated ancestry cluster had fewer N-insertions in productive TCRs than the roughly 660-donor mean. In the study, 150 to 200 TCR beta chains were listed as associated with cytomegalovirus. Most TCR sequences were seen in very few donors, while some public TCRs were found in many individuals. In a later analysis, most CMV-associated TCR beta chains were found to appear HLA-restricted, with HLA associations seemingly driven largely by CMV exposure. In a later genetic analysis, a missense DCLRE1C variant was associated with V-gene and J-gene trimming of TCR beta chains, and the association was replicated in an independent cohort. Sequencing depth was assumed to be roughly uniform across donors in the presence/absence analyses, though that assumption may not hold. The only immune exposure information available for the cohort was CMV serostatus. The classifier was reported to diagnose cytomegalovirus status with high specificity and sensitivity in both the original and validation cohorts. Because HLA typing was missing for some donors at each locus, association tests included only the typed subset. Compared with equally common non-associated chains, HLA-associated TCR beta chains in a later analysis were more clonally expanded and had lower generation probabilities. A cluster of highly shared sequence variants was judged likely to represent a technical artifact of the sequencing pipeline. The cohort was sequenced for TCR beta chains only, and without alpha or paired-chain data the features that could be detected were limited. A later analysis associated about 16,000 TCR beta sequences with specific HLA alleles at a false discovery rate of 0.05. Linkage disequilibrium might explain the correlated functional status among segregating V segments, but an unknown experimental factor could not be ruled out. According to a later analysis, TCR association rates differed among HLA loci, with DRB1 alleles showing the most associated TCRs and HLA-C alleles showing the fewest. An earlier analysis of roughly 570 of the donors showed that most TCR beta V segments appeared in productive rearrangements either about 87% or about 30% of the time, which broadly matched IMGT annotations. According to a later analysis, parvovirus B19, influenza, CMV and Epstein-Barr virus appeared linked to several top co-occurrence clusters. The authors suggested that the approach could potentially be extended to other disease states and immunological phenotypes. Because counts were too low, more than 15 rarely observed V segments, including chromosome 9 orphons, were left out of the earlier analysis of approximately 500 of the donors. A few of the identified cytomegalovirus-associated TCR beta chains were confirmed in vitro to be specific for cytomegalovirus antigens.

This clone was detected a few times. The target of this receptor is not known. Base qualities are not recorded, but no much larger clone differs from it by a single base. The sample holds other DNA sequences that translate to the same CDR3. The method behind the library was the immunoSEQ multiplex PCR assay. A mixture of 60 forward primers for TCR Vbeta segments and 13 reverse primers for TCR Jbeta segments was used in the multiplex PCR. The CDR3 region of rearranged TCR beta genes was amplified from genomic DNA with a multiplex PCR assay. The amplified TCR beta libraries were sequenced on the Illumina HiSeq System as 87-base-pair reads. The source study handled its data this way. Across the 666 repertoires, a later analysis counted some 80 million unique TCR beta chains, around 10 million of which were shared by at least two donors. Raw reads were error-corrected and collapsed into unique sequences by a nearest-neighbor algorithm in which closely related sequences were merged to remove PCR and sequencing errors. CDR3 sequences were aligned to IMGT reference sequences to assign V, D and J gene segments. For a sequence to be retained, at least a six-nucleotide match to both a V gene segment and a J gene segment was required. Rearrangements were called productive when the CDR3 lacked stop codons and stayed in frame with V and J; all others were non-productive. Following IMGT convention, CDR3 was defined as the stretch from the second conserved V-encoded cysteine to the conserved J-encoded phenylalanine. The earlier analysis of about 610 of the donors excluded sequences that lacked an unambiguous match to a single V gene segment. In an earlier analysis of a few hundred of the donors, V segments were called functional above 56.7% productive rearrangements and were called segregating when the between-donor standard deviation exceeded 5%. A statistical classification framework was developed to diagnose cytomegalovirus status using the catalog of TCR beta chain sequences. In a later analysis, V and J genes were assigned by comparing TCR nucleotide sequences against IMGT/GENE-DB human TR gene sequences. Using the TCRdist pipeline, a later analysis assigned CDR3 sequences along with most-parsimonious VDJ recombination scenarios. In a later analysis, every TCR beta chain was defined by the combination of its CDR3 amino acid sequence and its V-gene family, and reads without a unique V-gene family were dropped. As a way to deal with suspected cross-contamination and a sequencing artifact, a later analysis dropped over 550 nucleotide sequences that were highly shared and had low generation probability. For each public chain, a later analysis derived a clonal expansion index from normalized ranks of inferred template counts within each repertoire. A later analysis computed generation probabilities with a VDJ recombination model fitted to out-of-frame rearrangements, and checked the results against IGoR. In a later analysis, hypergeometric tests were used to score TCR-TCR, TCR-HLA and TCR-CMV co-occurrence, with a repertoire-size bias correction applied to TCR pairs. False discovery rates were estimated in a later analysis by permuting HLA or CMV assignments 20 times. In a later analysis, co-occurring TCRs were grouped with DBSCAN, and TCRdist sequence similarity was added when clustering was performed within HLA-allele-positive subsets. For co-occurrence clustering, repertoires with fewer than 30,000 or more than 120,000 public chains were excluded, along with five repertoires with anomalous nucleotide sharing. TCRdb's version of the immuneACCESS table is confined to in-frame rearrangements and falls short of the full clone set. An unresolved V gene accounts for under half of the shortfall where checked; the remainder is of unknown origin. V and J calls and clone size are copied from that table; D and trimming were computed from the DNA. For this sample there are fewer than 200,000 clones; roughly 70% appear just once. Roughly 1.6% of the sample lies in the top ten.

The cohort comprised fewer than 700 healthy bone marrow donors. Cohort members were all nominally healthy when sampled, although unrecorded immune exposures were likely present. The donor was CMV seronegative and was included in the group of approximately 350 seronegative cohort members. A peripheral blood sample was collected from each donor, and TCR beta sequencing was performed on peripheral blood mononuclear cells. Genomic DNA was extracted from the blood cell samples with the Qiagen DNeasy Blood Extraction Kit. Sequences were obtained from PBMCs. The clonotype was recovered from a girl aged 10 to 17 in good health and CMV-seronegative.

CDR3 protein: CASSYGHLNTEAFF. The nucleotide sequence is given as TGTGCCAGCAGTTACGGGCATCTGAACACTGAAGCTTTCTTT. The chain links TRBV6-5 with TRBJ1-1; the D gene cannot be resolved reliably. Relative to germline, V is 2 bases shorter and J is 0 bases shorter, with 7 bases between their ends. From the cysteine through the phenylalanine, the CDR3 covers 14 amino acids. CDR3 DNA only is kept here, 42 bases in frame from base 1. Sequences MNHEY (CDR1) and SVGAGI (CDR2) are obtained from the germline V gene.